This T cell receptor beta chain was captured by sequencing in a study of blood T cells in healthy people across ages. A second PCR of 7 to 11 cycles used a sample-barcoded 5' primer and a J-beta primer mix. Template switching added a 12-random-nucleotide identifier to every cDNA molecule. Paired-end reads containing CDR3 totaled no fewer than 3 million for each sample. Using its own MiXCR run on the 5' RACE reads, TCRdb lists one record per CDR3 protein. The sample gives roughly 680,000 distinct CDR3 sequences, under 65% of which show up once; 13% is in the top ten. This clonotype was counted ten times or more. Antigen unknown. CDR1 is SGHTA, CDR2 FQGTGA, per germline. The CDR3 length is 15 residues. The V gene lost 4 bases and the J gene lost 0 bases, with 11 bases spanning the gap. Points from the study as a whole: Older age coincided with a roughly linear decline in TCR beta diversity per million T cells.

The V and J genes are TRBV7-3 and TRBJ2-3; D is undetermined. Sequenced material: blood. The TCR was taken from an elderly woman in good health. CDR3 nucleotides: TGTGCCAGCAGCTCCCTCGGGCTGAGCACAGATACGCAGTATTTT. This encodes CASSSLGLSTDTQYF.